This record concerns one T cell receptor (beta chain) sequence. The data were taken from a study of T-cell memory formation after mild COVID-19. Study summary: There were largely donor-specific TCR clusters.

The authors produced TCR alpha and TCR beta cDNA libraries with sample barcodes and UMIs by 5'RACE using constant-segment primers. Via MiXCR, TCRdb re-called the 5' RACE reads, giving one row per CDR3 protein. The table has around 320,000 distinct CDR3 sequences, approximately 19% seen once. From germline, CDR1 is MGHRA and CDR2 YSYEKL. This CDR3 is built from 15 residues. Trimming took 2 bases from V and 4 from J; bases not matched to a gene: 5. V gene TRBV4-1 combines with J gene TRBJ1-5; 7 bases are a match to TRBD1. Material for sequencing was PBMCs or a T cell subset sorted from them (not recorded which). The TCR originated in a man between 18 and 29 years old who had mild COVID-19 (a few samples of this study predate the infection). Cell type and time point are not known. The CDR3 bases are TGCGCCAGCAGCCAACCGGGACAGACGAATCAGCCCCAGCATTTT. This codes for CASSQPGQTNQPQHF.